The 16 T cell receptor beta chains listed next were all sequenced from one sample in a study of spatial heterogeneity in lung cancer. TCRdb used MiXCR to reprocess the 5' RACE reads, holding one entry per CDR3 protein. The sample records 4,000 or so distinct CDR3 sequences, around a fifth being singletons. Regarding time point: sample taken at primary tumor resection. Whole RNA from tumor, nontumor lung or frozen PBMC was sequenced unsorted. Here the sequenced sample was normal lung tissue next to the tumor, taken at surgery. These receptor sequences come from a female donor with early-stage non-small cell lung cancer.

This clonotype was detected many times. This beta chain is an off-target read within a library intended for alpha chains, so its frequency means little. The genes are TRBV12-3 or TRBV12-4 and TRBJ2-7, with 7 bases fitting TRBD2. The CDR3 loop spans 13 amino acids. The V and J ends lost 3 bases and 3 bases, in that order; junction bases with no gene match: 2. The CDR3 region has the DNA TGTGCCAGCAGTTTGTGGGGGGGCTACGAGCAGTACTTC. This translates into CASSLWGGYEQYF.

By share of the sample, this clonotype is medium-sized. Because the library targeted alpha chains, this beta chain is an off-target read whose size means little. The genes are TRBV11-2 and TRBJ2-7; tentatively, D is TRBD2 (6 bases). Trimming stripped 0 bases from V and 4 bases from J, with 10 bases between. This CDR3 is 14 amino acids long. The germline CDR1 and CDR2 sequences are SGHAT and FQNNGV. The DNA for the CDR3 is TGTGCCAGCAGCTTAGATCCGGCGGGGTACGAGCAGTACTTC. Translation gives CASSLDPAGYEQYF.

This clonotype qualifies as medium-sized. This beta chain slipped into a library made for alpha chains as a stray read, so its size is not meaningful. V is TRBV16 and J is TRBJ2-7, with 8 positions matching TRBD2. Germline V lookup: CDR1 KGHSY, CDR2 FQNENV. J lost 6 bases, V lost 2 bases, and 6 bases had no gene match. This CDR3 contains 14 residues. The DNA for the CDR3 is TGTGCCAGCAGCCAACGGACTAGCCAGACCGAGCAGTACTTC. Its translation: CASSQRTSQTEQYF.

This clonotype has a count of ten or more. The library was prepared for alpha chains; this beta chain is a stray read, so its frequency means little. This chain joins TRBV9 and TRBJ2-2, with TRBD2 identical over 8 bases. CDR1 SGDLS and CDR2 YYNGEE come from the germline V gene. CDR3 length: 14 amino acids. Trimming took 3 bases from V and 8 from J; bases not matched to a gene: 6. DNA of the CDR3: TGTGCCAGCAGCGGGGCTAGCGGGTCTGGGGAGCTGTTTTTT. This codes for CASSGASGSGELFF.

This clonotype is termed medium-sized (0.01 to 0.1%). With the library built for alpha chains, this beta chain is off target and its frequency is not meaningful. This chain joins TRBV9 and TRBJ2-7, with 8 bases aligning to TRBD2. After removal of 2 bases from V and 5 bases from J, the junction contained 6 bases not matched to a gene. The CDR3 spans 14 residues. The germline CDR1 and CDR2 sequences are SGDLS and YYNGEE. The CDR3 spells CASSVGRADNEQYF. The CDR3 DNA follows: TGTGCCAGCAGCGTCGGGAGGGCCGACAACGAGCAGTACTTC.

Within the sample, this clonotype is medium-sized (0.01 to 0.1%). The library was prepared for alpha chains; this beta chain is a stray read, so its frequency means little. The chain joins TRBV28 to TRBJ2-3; tentative D call: TRBD1 (7 bases). V lost 7 bases, J lost 0 bases, and 17 bases lay in between. The CDR3 is 16 amino acids. CDR1 is MDHEN, CDR2 SYDVKM, per germline. CDR3 sequence reads: CASTIFRGESTDTQYF. The CDR3 DNA is TGTGCCAGCACCATATTCAGGGGGGAAAGCACAGATACGCAGTATTTT.

This clonotype is medium-sized by share. This beta chain is an unintended read in a library built for alpha chains; its size means little. V usage is TRBV6-1 and J usage is TRBJ2-3; D might be TRBD1 or TRBD2, each matching 5 bases. The ends were cut back, 3 bases at V and 5 bases at J, with 15 bases in the middle. The CDR3 spans 15 residues. Germline V gene data show CDR1 as MNHNS and CDR2 as SASEGT. CDR3 sequence reads: CASSDPSSGRDTQYF. CDR3 nucleotide sequence: TGTGCCAGCAGTGATCCCAGCTCGGGGCGAGATACGCAGTATTTT.

This clonotype occurred a few times. The library was designed around alpha chains, so this beta chain is a stray read whose abundance carries little weight. This chain uses TRBV7-2 with TRBJ2-3; no clear D gene. Germline V CDR1 and CDR2: SGHTA, FQGNSA. The germline V and J ends were trimmed by 6 bases and 5 bases, with 9 bases remaining between them. The CDR3 has 12 amino acids. DNA of the CDR3: TGTGCCAGCAGTCTGGTAGGAGATACGCAGTATTTT. Protein product: CASSLVGDTQYF.

This clonotype has a count of ten or more. A library made for alpha chains picked up this beta chain off target, so its size means little. The J gene is TRBJ2-4, the V gene TRBV30, with 8 bases lining up with TRBD1. The V segment lost 7 bases and the J segment 3 bases; nucleotides outside the gene matches: 5. The CDR3 has 13 amino acids. Looked up from germline, CDR1 is GTSNPN and CDR2 is SVGIG (reference sequence). CDR3 bases: TGTGCCTTGGGACAGGAGGGCAAAAACATTCAGTACTTC. Protein sequence: CALGQEGKNIQYF.

This clonotype is medium-sized (0.01 to 0.1%) in the sample. This beta chain turned up in a library designed for alpha chains; as an off-target read, its abundance says little. The chain employs TRBV30 and TRBJ2-2; the D gene is possibly TRBD1 (5 bases). V was shortened by 4 bases and J by 0 bases, with 12 bases between the two germline ends. The CDR3 is 15 amino acids. Per germline, CDR1 GTSNPN and CDR2 SVGIG (reference sequence). CDR3 residues: CAWMAGRANTGELFF. For the CDR3, the DNA is TGTGCCTGGATGGCAGGGCGAGCGAACACCGGGGAGCTGTTTTTT.

This clonotype was seen many times. This beta chain represents an off-target read in a library built for alpha chains; its size is of limited meaning. CDR3 sequence reads: CSASTSGTGSEKLFF. As DNA, the CDR3 is TGCAGCGCTTCCACCTCCGGGACAGGGAGTGAAAAACTGTTTTTT. This chain joins TRBV29-1 and TRBJ1-4; 9 positions agree with TRBD1. The CDR3 totals 15 residues. The J segment lost 7 bases and the V segment lost 7 bases, leaving 13 bases of the junction unmatched. Looked up from germline, CDR1 is SQVTM and CDR2 is ANQGSEA.

Concerning this clonotype itself: The library was designed around alpha chains, so this beta chain is a stray read whose abundance carries little weight. V and J are TRBV6-2 or TRBV6-3 and TRBJ1-1; D not resolved. V dropped 6 bases and J dropped 2 bases, with 10 bases sitting between them. CDR1 and CDR2 (germline): MNHEY, SVGEGT. The CDR3 is 13 amino acids. The CDR3 coding sequence is TGTGCCAGCAGCTGGGTGTTAAACACTGAAGCTTTCTTT. It is translated as CASSWVLNTEAFF.

This clonotype has at least ten counts. This beta chain was picked up by a library intended for alpha chains and is off target, so its count carries little meaning. This CDR3 reads CASSYGTAGGTDTQYF. The CDR3 coding sequence is TGTGCCAGCAGTTACGGTACTGCAGGCGGCACAGATACGCAGTATTTT. The chain is built from TRBV6-5 and TRBJ2-3; D gene ambiguous. CDR1 is MNHEY, CDR2 SVGAGI, per germline. The CDR3 is 16 residues long. Trimming stripped 2 bases from V and 1 base from J, with 13 bases between.

By proportion, this clonotype is medium-sized. Within a library made for alpha chains, this beta chain is off target, and its count is uninformative. V gene TRBV6-2 or TRBV6-3 combines with J gene TRBJ2-7; D is unclear. The CDR3 spans 12 residues. Germline assignment: CDR1 MNHEY and CDR2 SVGEGT. Deletions cut 2 bases from V and 1 base from J, with 3 bases between. The CDR3 DNA is TGTGCCAGCAGTTACCCATCCTACGAGCAGTACTTC. Encoded protein: CASSYPSYEQYF.

By sample share, this clonotype is medium-sized. Because this beta chain is a stray read in a library intended to capture alpha chains, its abundance should not be given much weight. The chain links TRBV7-3 to TRBJ2-2; possibly TRBD1 or TRBD2 for D (5 bases each). The CDR3 length is 16 residues. The V gene's germline CDR1 is SGHTA and CDR2 FQGTGA. The germline V and J ends were trimmed by 1 base and 0 bases, with 9 bases remaining between them. The CDR3: CASSLRGNPNTGELFF. DNA for the CDR3: TGTGCCAGCAGCTTAAGGGGGAACCCGAACACCGGGGAGCTGTTTTTT.

By proportion, this clonotype is medium-sized. This beta chain is a stray read from a library made for alpha chains; its abundance is not meaningful. This rearrangement joins TRBV6-2 or TRBV6-3 to TRBJ2-7; D unresolved. The CDR3 covers 15 residues. The germline V and J ends were trimmed by 2 bases and 0 bases, with 11 bases remaining between them. Germline CDR1 reads MNHEY; CDR2 reads SVGEGT. This chain's CDR3 is CASSYPLASSYEQYF. The CDR3 DNA follows: TGTGCCAGCAGTTACCCCCTGGCAAGCTCCTACGAGCAGTACTTC.